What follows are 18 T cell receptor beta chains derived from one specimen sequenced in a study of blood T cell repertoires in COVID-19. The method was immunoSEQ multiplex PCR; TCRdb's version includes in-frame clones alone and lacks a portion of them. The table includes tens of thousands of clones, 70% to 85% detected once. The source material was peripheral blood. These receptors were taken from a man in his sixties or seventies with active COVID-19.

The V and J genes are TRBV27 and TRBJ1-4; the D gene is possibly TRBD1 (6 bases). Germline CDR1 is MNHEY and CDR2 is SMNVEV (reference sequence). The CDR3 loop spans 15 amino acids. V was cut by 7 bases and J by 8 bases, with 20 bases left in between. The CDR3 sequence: CASTPTQGSREKLFF. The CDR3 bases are TGTGCCAGCACCCCCACACAGGGATCAAGAGAAAAACTGTTTTTT.

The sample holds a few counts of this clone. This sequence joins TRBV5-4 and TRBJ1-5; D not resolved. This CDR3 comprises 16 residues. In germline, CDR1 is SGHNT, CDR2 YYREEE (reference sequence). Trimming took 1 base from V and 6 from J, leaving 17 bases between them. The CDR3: CASSLFSTSFSQPQHF. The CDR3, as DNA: TGTGCCAGCAGCTTGTTTAGCACGTCTTTTAGTCAGCCCCAGCATTTT.

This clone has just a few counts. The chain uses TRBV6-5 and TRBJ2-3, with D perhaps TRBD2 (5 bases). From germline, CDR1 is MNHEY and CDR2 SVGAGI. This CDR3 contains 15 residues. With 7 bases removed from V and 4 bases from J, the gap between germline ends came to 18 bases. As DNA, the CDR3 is TGTGCCAGCAAGGGCCTTTCTAGCCTCGCAGATACGCAGTATTTT. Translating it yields CASKGLSSLADTQYF.

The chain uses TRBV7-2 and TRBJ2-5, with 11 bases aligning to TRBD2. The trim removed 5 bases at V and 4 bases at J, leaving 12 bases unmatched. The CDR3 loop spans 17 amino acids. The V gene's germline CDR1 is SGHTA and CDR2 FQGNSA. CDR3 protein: CASSPTGLAGPPETQYF. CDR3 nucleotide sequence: TGTGCCAGCAGCCCGACAGGACTAGCGGGCCCCCCAGAGACCCAGTACTTC.

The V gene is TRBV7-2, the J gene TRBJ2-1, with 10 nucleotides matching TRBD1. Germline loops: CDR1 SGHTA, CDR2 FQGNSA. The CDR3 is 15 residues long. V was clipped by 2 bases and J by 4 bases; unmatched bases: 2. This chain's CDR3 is CASSLRQGAYNEQFF. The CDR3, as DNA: TGTGCCAGCAGCTTAAGACAGGGGGCTTACAATGAGCAGTTCTTC.

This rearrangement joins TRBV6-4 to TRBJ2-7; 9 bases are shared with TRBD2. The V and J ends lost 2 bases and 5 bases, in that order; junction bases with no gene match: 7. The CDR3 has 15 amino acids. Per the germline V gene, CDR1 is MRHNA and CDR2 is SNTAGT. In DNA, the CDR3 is TGTGCCAGCAGTGACCGAGCGGGAGGTTCCGACGAGCAGTACTTC. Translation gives CASSDRAGGSDEQYF.

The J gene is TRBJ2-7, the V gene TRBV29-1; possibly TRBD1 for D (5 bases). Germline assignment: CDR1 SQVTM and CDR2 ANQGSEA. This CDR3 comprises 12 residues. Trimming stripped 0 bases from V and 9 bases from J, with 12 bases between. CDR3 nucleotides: TGCAGCGTTGAAGAAGGGGTCGGCGGGCAGTACTTC. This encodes CSVEEGVGGQYF.

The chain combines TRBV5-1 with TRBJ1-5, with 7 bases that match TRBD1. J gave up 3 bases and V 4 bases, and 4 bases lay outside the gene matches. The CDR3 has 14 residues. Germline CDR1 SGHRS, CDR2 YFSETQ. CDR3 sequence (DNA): TGCGCCAGCAGCGAGACAGGGTCCAATCAGCCCCAGCATTTT. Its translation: CASSETGSNQPQHF.

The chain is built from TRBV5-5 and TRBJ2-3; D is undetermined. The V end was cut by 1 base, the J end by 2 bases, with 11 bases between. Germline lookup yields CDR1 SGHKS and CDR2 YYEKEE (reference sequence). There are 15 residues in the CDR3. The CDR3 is CASSLSDGPTDTQYF. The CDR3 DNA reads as TGTGCCAGCAGCTTGTCCGATGGGCCCACAGATACGCAGTATTTT.

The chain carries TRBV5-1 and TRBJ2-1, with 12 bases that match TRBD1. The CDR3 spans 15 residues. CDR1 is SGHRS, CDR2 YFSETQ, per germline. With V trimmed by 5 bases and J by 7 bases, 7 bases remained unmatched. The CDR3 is CASRSGTGGLNEQFF. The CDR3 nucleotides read TGCGCCAGCAGGTCCGGGACAGGGGGCTTGAATGAGCAGTTCTTC.

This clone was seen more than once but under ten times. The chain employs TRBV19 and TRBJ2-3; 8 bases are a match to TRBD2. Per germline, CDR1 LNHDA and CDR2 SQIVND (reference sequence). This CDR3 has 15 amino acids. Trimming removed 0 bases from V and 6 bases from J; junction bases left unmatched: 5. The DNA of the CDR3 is TGTGCCAGTAGTATAGATCTGGCGGGAGGTGATACGCAGTATTTT. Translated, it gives CASSIDLAGGDTQYF.

CDR3 region: CASSQGPGFEQYF. In nucleotides, the CDR3 is TGTGCCAGCAGCCAAGGGCCAGGATTCGAGCAGTACTTC. V usage is TRBV3-1 (or the pseudogene TRBV3-2) and J usage is TRBJ2-7; D remains ambiguous. V dropped 1 base and J dropped 6 bases, with 10 bases sitting between them. The CDR3 runs 13 residues. Per germline, CDR1 LGHDT and CDR2 YNNKEL (reference sequence).

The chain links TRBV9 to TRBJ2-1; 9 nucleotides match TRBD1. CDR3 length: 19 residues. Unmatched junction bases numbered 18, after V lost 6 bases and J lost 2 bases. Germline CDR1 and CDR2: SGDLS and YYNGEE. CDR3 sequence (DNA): TGTGCCAGCATTAAAACTGCCCCTGACAGGGGGAGTGCCTACAATGAGCAGTTCTTC. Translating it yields CASIKTAPDRGSAYNEQFF.

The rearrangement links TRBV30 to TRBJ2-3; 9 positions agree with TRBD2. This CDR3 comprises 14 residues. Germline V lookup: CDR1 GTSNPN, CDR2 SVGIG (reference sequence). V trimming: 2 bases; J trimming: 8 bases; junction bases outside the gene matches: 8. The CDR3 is CAWSRGTSSGTQYF. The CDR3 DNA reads TGTGCCTGGAGTAGGGGGACTAGCTCGGGTACGCAGTATTTT.

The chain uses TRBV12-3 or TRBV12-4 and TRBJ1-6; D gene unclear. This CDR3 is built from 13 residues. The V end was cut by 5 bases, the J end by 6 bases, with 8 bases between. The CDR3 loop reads CASSNSRNSPLHF. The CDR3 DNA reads TGTGCCAGCAGTAACTCGCGTAATTCACCCCTCCACTTT.

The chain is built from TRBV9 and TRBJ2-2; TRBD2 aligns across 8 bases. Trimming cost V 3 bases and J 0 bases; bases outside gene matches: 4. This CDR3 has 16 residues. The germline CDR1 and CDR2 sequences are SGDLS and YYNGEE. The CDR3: CASSAPTSANTGELFF. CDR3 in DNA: TGTGCCAGCAGCGCCCCGACTAGCGCGAACACCGGGGAGCTGTTTTTT.

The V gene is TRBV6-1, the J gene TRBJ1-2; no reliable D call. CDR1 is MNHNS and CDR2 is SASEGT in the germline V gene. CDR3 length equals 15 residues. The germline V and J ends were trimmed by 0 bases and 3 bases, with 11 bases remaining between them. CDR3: CASSEASTRDYGYTF. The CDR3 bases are TGTGCCAGCAGTGAAGCGTCCACTCGGGACTATGGCTACACCTTC.

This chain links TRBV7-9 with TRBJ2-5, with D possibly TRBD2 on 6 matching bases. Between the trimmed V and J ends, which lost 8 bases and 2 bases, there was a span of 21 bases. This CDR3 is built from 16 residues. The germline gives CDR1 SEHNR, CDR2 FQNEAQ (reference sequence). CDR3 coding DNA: TGTGCCAGCTTCCGGAATAGCGGTCCCCTACAAGAGACCCAGTACTTC. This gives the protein CASFRNSGPLQETQYF. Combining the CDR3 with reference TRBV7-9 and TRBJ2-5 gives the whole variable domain DTGVSQNPRHKITKRGQNVTFRCDPISEHNRLYWYRQTLGQGPEFLTYFQNEAQLEKSRLLSDRFSAERPKGSFSTLEIQRTEQGDSAMYLCASFRNSGPLQETQYFGPGTRLLVL.